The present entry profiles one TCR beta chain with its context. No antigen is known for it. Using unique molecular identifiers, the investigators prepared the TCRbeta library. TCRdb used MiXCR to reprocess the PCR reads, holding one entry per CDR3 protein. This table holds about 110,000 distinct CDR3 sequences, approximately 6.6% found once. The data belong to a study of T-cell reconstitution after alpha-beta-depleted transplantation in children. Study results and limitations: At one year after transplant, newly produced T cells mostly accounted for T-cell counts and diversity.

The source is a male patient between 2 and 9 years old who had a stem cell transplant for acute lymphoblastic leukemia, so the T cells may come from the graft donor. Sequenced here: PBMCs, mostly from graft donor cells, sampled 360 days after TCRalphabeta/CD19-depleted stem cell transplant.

CDR3 amino acids: CSARVYGTSDYYEQYF. DNA of the CDR3: TGCAGTGCTAGAGTTTACGGGACTAGCGATTACTACGAGCAGTACTTC. The chain joins TRBV20-1 to TRBJ2-7; 10 nucleotides line up with TRBD2. The CDR3 runs 16 residues. The V segment lost 1 base and the J segment 3 bases; nucleotides outside the gene matches: 9. Per germline, CDR1 DFQATT and CDR2 SNEGSKA (reference sequence).